The 8 T cell receptor beta chains listed next were all sequenced from one sample in a study of blood T cell repertoires in COVID-19 (TCRdb year 2020). Receptor amplification or capture employed the immunoSEQ multiplex PCR assay. The table was pulled from immuneACCESS by TCRdb, which kept in-frame rearrangements only. Such tables lose some clones; where checked, under half of the loss comes from unresolved V genes, and the rest has no known cause. Here the sample has roughly 230,000 clones; more than 70% occur a single time. The top ten clonotypes cover roughly 8.7% of the sample. Sequenced material: peripheral blood. These receptors all stem from a man aged 40-55 years with active or convalescent COVID-19.

The chain combines TRBV29-1 with TRBJ1-1, with TRBD1 identical over 7 bases. The CDR3 consists of 15 residues. The trim removed 8 bases at V and 0 bases at J, leaving 12 bases unmatched. CDR1 and CDR2 (germline): SQVTM, ANQGSEA. Here the CDR3 DNA reads TGCAGCATACCCAGGGGACAGATTATGAACACTGAAGCTTTCTTT. The encoded protein is CSIPRGQIMNTEAFF.

This clone was counted a few times. V usage is TRBV18 and J usage is TRBJ2-1; tentatively, D is TRBD2 (6 bases). The V and J ends lost 0 bases and 10 bases respectively, with 13 bases between them. Germline CDR1 reads KGHSH; CDR2 reads LQKENI. CDR3 length equals 14 residues. The CDR3: CASSPPEEGLEQFF. The CDR3 DNA sequence: TGTGCCAGCTCACCACCGGAAGAGGGACTGGAGCAGTTCTTC.

The V and J genes are TRBV5-4 and TRBJ1-2, with 11 nucleotides matching TRBD1. Germline values: CDR1 SGHNT, CDR2 YYREEE (reference sequence). The CDR3 length is 14 residues. With 4 bases clipped from V and 8 bases from J, the junction kept 7 bases outside the gene matches. CDR3 DNA: TGTGCCAGCAGCCCGGGACAGGGGGTTGGAGGCTACACCTTC. Translation gives CASSPGQGVGGYTF.

V and J are TRBV27 and TRBJ2-5; 7 bases fit TRBD2. The CDR3 runs 15 residues. The germline gives CDR1 MNHEY, CDR2 SMNVEV (reference sequence). Trimming cost V 5 bases and J 5 bases; bases outside gene matches: 11. CDR3 in DNA: TGTGCCAGCAGTCCAGTGGGGCGGGGGTTGGAGACCCAGTACTTC. Encoded protein: CASSPVGRGLETQYF.

J is TRBJ1-6 and V is TRBV27; D might be TRBD1 (5 bases). V was trimmed by 6 bases and J by 9 bases, leaving 15 bases between them. This CDR3 has 14 amino acids. In germline, CDR1 is MNHEY, CDR2 SMNVEV (reference sequence). CDR3 DNA: TGTGCCAGCAGCCTCGACAGCGCGTTTTCACCCCTCCACTTT. Its protein is CASSLDSAFSPLHF.

This clone counts as medium-sized. The same CDR3 also results from other DNA sequences found in this sample. The chain couples TRBV11-3 to TRBJ2-5; 10 positions match TRBD1. The germline V gene encodes CDR1 SGHNT and CDR2 YENEEA. The CDR3 runs 17 residues. V lost 5 bases and J lost 5; bases outside the gene matches: 14. CDR3 loop: CASSLGTGAGGGETQYF. CDR3 coding DNA: TGTGCCAGCAGCCTCGGGACAGGGGCGGGAGGCGGGGAGACCCAGTACTTC.

This clone was seen only a few times. The chain is built from TRBV27 and TRBJ1-1, with a possible D match to TRBD1 (5 bases). The V gene's germline CDR1 is MNHEY and CDR2 SMNVEV (reference sequence). The CDR3 runs to 17 residues. Trimming removed 6 bases at V and 1 base at J, with 21 bases between. The CDR3 protein is CASSPANLGGWNTEAFF. CDR3 DNA: TGTGCCAGCAGCCCCGCTAATCTGGGGGGGTGGAACACTGAAGCTTTCTTT.

V is TRBV29-1 and J is TRBJ2-7; D may be TRBD1 (6 bases). V dropped 4 bases and J dropped 7 bases, with 17 bases sitting between them. Per the germline V gene, CDR1 is SQVTM and CDR2 is ANQGSEA. The CDR3 has 13 residues. The CDR3 reads CSVAIQGSWEQYF. The CDR3 coding sequence is TGCAGCGTTGCGATCCAGGGGTCGTGGGAGCAGTACTTC.